Shown below are 21 T cell receptor beta chains from a single sample sequenced in a study of blood T cell repertoires in COVID-19. Generated by immunoSEQ multiplex PCR, the TCRdb table keeps only in-frame clones and is missing some. Here the sample spans roughly 200,000 clones, around 84% being singletons. The sample comprised peripheral blood. The receptor source for this set is a woman older than 75 with active or convalescent COVID-19.

The rearrangement joins TRBV7-2 to TRBJ2-6, with 9 bases fitting TRBD2. Germline trimming cut 6 bases from V and 0 bases from J; bases unmatched to any gene: 9. The CDR3 sequence is 18 residues long. Germline CDR1 is SGHTA and CDR2 is FQGNSA. The DNA of the CDR3 is TGTGCCAGCAGTCCAGTACTAGCGGGCTTCTCTGGGGCCAACGTCCTGACTTTC. It is translated as CASSPVLAGFSGANVLTF.

The sample holds one count of this clone. The chain has TRBV27 and TRBJ1-5; 8 bases map to TRBD1. Germline CDR1 reads MNHEY; CDR2 reads SMNVEV (reference sequence). The CDR3 covers 14 residues. V lost 6 bases, J lost 6 bases, and 7 bases stayed unmatched. DNA for the CDR3: TGTGCCAGCAGGCACCAGGGGGCTTTTCAGCCCCAGCATTTT. Translated: CASRHQGAFQPQHF.

In this sample, this clone turned up once. The rearrangement links TRBV5-1 to TRBJ2-5, with a possible D match to TRBD1 (6 bases). The CDR3 has 14 amino acids. CDR1 is SGHRS, CDR2 YFSETQ, per germline. Trimming removed 3 bases from V and 5 bases from J, with 14 bases in between. The CDR3: CASSSGTTVETQYF. DNA of the CDR3: TGCGCCAGCAGCTCCGGGACAACGGTGGAGACCCAGTACTTC.

The J gene is TRBJ1-1, the V gene TRBV12-3 or TRBV12-4, with D perhaps matching TRBD1 (6 bases). The V and J ends lost 6 bases and 1 base respectively, with 9 bases between them. The CDR3 length is 13 residues. The CDR3 spells CASRRTANTEAFF. The DNA for the CDR3 is TGTGCCAGCAGAAGGACAGCGAACACTGAAGCTTTCTTT.

V is TRBV4-1 and J is TRBJ1-2; D perhaps matches TRBD1 (5 bases). V lost 3 bases and J 3 bases, leaving 8 bases between the germline ends. This CDR3 spans 13 amino acids. Looked up from germline, CDR1 is MGHRA and CDR2 is YSYEKL. The CDR3: CASSQATDYGYTF. DNA for the CDR3: TGCGCCAGCAGCCAGGCGACAGACTATGGCTACACCTTC.

This clone showed up just a few times. The chain is built from TRBV5-6 and TRBJ1-6; D gene unclear. The CDR3 is made up of 14 amino acids. Germline V CDR1 and CDR2: SGHDT, YYEEEE. Trimming took 1 base from V and 5 from J, leaving 7 bases between them. The CDR3 DNA follows: TGTGCCAGCAGCTTGCCACAGCATAATTCACCCCTCCACTTT. Encoded protein: CASSLPQHNSPLHF.

Turning to this clone: Other DNA sequences of this sample code for an identical CDR3. The V gene is TRBV6-2 or TRBV6-3, the J gene TRBJ2-7, with D perhaps matching TRBD2 (6 bases). There are 12 residues in the CDR3. CDR1 and CDR2 from the germline V gene are MNHEY and SVGEGT. V was trimmed by 0 bases and J by 7 bases, leaving 7 bases between them. CDR3 region: CASSYSRGEQYF. CDR3 bases: TGTGCCAGCAGTTACTCCCGGGGGGAGCAGTACTTC.

The chain recombines TRBV19 with TRBJ2-6, with 9 bases matching TRBD1. Per the germline V gene, CDR1 is LNHDA and CDR2 is SQIVND (reference sequence). The ends lost 3 bases at V and 2 bases at J; junction bases unmatched: 5. The CDR3 totals 17 residues. CDR3 in amino acids: CASSMSNRGPGANVLTF. CDR3 sequence (DNA): TGTGCCAGTAGTATGTCGAACAGGGGGCCTGGGGCCAACGTCCTGACTTTC. The full variable domain, its missing parts supplied by reference TRBV19 and TRBJ2-6, is DGGITQSPKYLFRKEGQNVTLSCEQNLNHDAMYWYRQDPGQGLRLIYYSQIVNDFQKGDIAEGYSVSREKKESFPLTVTSAQKNPTAFYLCASSMSNRGPGANVLTFGAGSRLTVL.

This clone was seen once. This chain uses TRBV1 with TRBJ2-5; the tabulated D call, TRBD2, remains unverified against the DNA. TRBV1 is a listed pseudogene. This CDR3 region has 16 residues. The CDR3: CTSSQDLETSRETQYF. CDR3 nucleotide sequence: TGCACCAGCAGCCAAGATCTTGAGACTAGCCGTGAGACCCAGTACTTC.

This chain connects TRBV30 to TRBJ1-2; the D gene is possibly TRBD1 (6 bases). The V end lost 5 bases, the J end lost 3 bases, and 16 bases lay between the germline ends. The CDR3 has 14 residues. The V gene's germline CDR1 is GTSNPN and CDR2 SVGIG (reference sequence). CDR3 sequence: CAWGRQATYYGYTF. The CDR3 DNA reads TGTGCCTGGGGAAGACAGGCGACCTACTATGGCTACACCTTC.

V is TRBV7-2 and J is TRBJ2-3; 10 nucleotides align to TRBD2. Germline V gene sequence: CDR1 SGHTA, CDR2 FQGNSA. The CDR3 contains 14 residues. V was clipped by 5 bases and J by 3 bases; unmatched bases: 2. This CDR3 is CASSPGLATDTQYF. The CDR3 nucleotides are TGTGCCAGCAGCCCGGGACTAGCGACAGATACGCAGTATTTT.

The sample holds one count of this clone. Written as DNA, the CDR3 is TGTGCCAGCAGCTTAGAGGATGCCGGCACCATATATTTT. Translating gives CASSLEDAGTIYF. The chain links TRBV7-3 to TRBJ1-3; D is uncertain. Per germline, CDR1 SGHTA and CDR2 FQGTGA. V was trimmed by 2 bases and J by 9 bases, leaving 11 bases between them. The CDR3 is 13 amino acids. The full variable domain, in which reference TRBV7-3 and TRBJ1-3 provide the parts outside the CDR3, is GAGVSQTPSNKVTEKGKYVELRCDPISGHTALYWYRQSLGQGPEFLIYFQGTGAADDSGLPNDRFFAVRPEGSVSTLKIQRTERGDSAVYLCASSLEDAGTIYFGEGSWLTVV.

This clone was seen only a few times. The CDR3 region has the DNA TGTGCCATCAGTGAGTCGGCGGGGACCTACGAGCAGTACTTC. It specifies CAISESAGTYEQYF. The V gene is TRBV10-3, the J gene TRBJ2-7, with a weak D call TRBD2 (6 bases). CDR1 is ENHRY, CDR2 SYGVKD, per germline. There are 14 residues in the CDR3. V lost 0 bases to trimming and J lost 2 bases, with 8 bases between them.

The chain carries TRBV11-2 and TRBJ2-1; D perhaps matches TRBD1 (5 bases). This CDR3 has 12 amino acids. The germline CDR1 and CDR2 sequences are SGHAT and FQNNGV. Trimming pared 4 bases from V and 8 bases from J, leaving 9 bases between. The DNA for the CDR3 is TGTGCCAGCAGCTCCTCAGGGTATGAGCAGTTCTTC. The encoded protein is CASSSSGYEQFF.

This chain connects TRBV19 to TRBJ1-1; no firm D call. V gave up 6 bases and J gave up 8 bases, with 13 bases separating them. Looked up from germline, CDR1 is LNHDA and CDR2 is SQIVND (reference sequence). The CDR3 consists of 12 residues. For the CDR3, the DNA is TGTGCCAGTAGCGATCAGACAACCGAAGCTTTCTTT. As protein: CASSDQTTEAFF.

V gene TRBV21-1 combines with J gene TRBJ1-1. TRBV21-1 is a recognized pseudogene. The CDR3 sequence is 15 residues long. In DNA form, the CDR3 reads TGTGCCAGCAGCAATCATGGAGGGGTCGACACTGAAGCTTTCTTT. Translation gives CASSNHGGVDTEAFF.

The gene calls are TRBV14 and TRBJ2-1; TRBD2 is a possible D gene (5 bases). Trimming removed 1 base at V and 10 bases at J, with 8 bases between. The CDR3 contains 12 residues. Germline V CDR1 and CDR2: SGHDN, FVKESK. Written as DNA, the CDR3 is TGTGCCAGCAGCCAAGGGACTGGGGAGCAGTTCTTC. It translates to CASSQGTGEQFF. The entire variable domain, with the rest obtained from reference TRBV14 and TRBJ2-1, is as follows: EAGVTQFPSHSVIEKGQTVTLRCDPISGHDNLYWYRRVMGKEIKFLLHFVKESKQDESGMPNNRFLAERTGGTYSTLKVQPAELEDSGVYFCASSQGTGEQFFGPGTRLTVL.

The gene calls are TRBV4-2 and TRBJ2-3; 9 bases map to TRBD2. Germline assignment: CDR1 LGHNA and CDR2 YNFKEQ. The trim removed 3 bases at V and 4 bases at J, leaving 8 bases unmatched. The CDR3 totals 16 residues. CDR3 nucleotides: TGTGCCAGCAGCCAGGGCGGGAGGGCCGGGGCAGATACGCAGTATTTT. Translation gives CASSQGGRAGADTQYF.

The rearrangement links TRBV7-6 to TRBJ2-1; D is possibly TRBD2 (7 bases). V shed 2 bases and J shed 3 bases, with 14 bases lying between them. The CDR3 contains 16 residues. Germline-derived CDR1 and CDR2 are SGHVS and FNYEAQ. Here the CDR3 DNA reads TGTGCCAGCAGCTTAAAGGGGGGGCGGATCTACAATGAGCAGTTCTTC. Its translation: CASSLKGGRIYNEQFF.

The chain is built from TRBV5-1 and TRBJ1-3; D not resolved. The CDR3 consists of 17 residues. V lost 4 bases and J 0 bases, leaving 17 bases between the germline ends. Germline lookup yields CDR1 SGHRS and CDR2 YFSETQ. This CDR3 is CASSPNPLGSSGNTIYF. The CDR3 region has the DNA TGCGCCAGCAGCCCGAATCCTCTCGGGAGCTCTGGAAACACCATATATTTT.

The J gene is TRBJ2-7, the V gene TRBV7-9, with TRBD2 matching over 7 bases. Germline V gene sequence: CDR1 SEHNR, CDR2 FQNEAQ (reference sequence). The J segment lost 5 bases and the V segment lost 4 bases, leaving 8 bases of the junction unmatched. The CDR3 spans 14 residues. The CDR3 coding sequence is TGTGCCAGCAGCTCCCGGACTAGTCGGGACGAGCAGTACTTC. This codes for CASSSRTSRDEQYF.